A selection of T cell receptor beta chains follows, all from one sample in a study of control samples from healthy donors and cancer patients. Some clones are missing from TCRdb's copy, which holds only in-frame ones; the method was immunoSEQ multiplex PCR. The sample holds fewer than 500,000 clones; around 90% are singletons and the top ten take more than 6%. Sample: PBMCs. The source of these receptors is a man aged 40-49 years with head and neck cancer. Both conserved end residues are part of each CDR3. D genes are given only for firm matches. The size entry is marked missing in some rows and otherwise reads once, few, many or a size class.

>TRBJ1-2|-|TRBV3-1/TRBV3-2|-
TGTGCCAGCAGCCAAGATTGGACTGGGGCTAGGTATGGCTACACCTTC
CASSQDWTGARYGYTF
>TRBJ1-3|-|TRBV9|-
TGTGCCAGCAGCGTAGCGTCAGCCTCCTCTGGAAACACCATATATTTT
CASSVASASSGNTIYF
>TRBJ2-2|-|TRBV5-4|TRBD1
TGTGCCAGCAGCTTGTGGACAGGGTTTCCCGGGGAGCTGTTTTTT
CASSLWTGFPGELFF
>TRBJ2-2|-|TRBV5-4|-
TGTGCCAGCACCCCTGCTCGCGGTTCGAACACCGGGGAGCTGTTTTTT
CASTPARGSNTGELFF
>TRBJ2-1|-|TRBV6-6|TRBD2
TGTGCCAGCAGTTATTCTCTTGGCGGGGGGAACAATGAGCAGTTCTTC
CASSYSLGGGNNEQFF
>TRBJ2-7|-|TRBV10-2|TRBD2
TGCGCCAGCTCCTCCCGAGGCGGGGGGCGGAACGAGCAGTACTTC
CASSSRGGGRNEQYF
>TRBJ2-7|-|TRBV25-1|-
TGTGCCAGCAGTGAAGGTGGACTCTCCTACGAGCAGTACTTC
CASSEGGLSYEQYF
>TRBJ2-5|-|TRBV28|-
TGTGCCAGCAGCCGGGTGATGGGTGGAGAGACCCAGTACTTC
CASSRVMGGETQYF
>TRBJ1-5|-|TRBV4-3|-
TGCGCCAGCAGCCCCATTGCCCGCGACGGTCAGCCCCAGCATTTT
CASSPIARDGQPQHF
>TRBJ1-4|-|TRBV6-5|-
TGTGCCAGCAGTTACGAGGCGGTGGTCGGGGAAAAACTGTTTTTT
CASSYEAVVGEKLFF
>TRBJ1-5|-|TRBV12-3/TRBV12-4|-
TGTGCCAGCAGCGGACGGTCTAATCAGCCCCAGCATTTT
CASSGRSNQPQHF
>TRBJ1-5|-|TRBV30|-
TGTGCCTGGAGTCGCGAACAGGGAATACTAAGCAATCAGCCCCAGCATTTT
CAWSREQGILSNQPQHF
>TRBJ2-6|-|TRBV19|TRBD1
TGTGCCAGTAGTAAGAGTGGGCCAGGGGGCCTTTCTGGGGCCAACGTCCTGACTTTC
CASSKSGPGGLSGANVLTF
>TRBJ2-1|-|TRBV18|TRBD2
TGTGCCAGCGCAACCACTAGCGGGGGGGCGAATGAGCAGTTCTTC
CASATTSGGANEQFF
>TRBJ1-5|-|TRBV18|-
TGTGCCAGCTCACCTCGGGCAGGGGACCTCAATCAGCCCCAGCATTTT
CASSPRAGDLNQPQHF
>TRBJ1-5|-|TRBV15|-
TGTGCCACCAGCGTCGGGGGAACGAGCAATCAGCCCCAGCATTTT
CATSVGGTSNQPQHF
>TRBJ1-1|-|TRBV28|-
TGTGCCAGCAACCGCGGGGTTTCCATGAACACTGAAGCTTTCTTT
CASNRGVSMNTEAFF
>TRBJ2-2|-|TRBV11-2|-
TGTGCCAGCAGAAAGGTGGGGGCTGGCGTTGTAACCGGGGAGCTGTTTTTT
CASRKVGAGVVTGELFF
>TRBJ2-1|-|TRBV12-5|-
TGTGCTAGTGGTCCGGGCCCGCGGGAAAATGAGCAGTTCTTC
CASGPGPRENEQFF
>TRBJ2-3|-|TRBV7-2|TRBD2
TGTGCCAGCAGCTTAGAGAGTGGGACTAGCGGGAGTAGGTCAGATACGCAGTATTTT
CASSLESGTSGSRSDTQYF
>TRBJ1-2|-|TRBV2|-
TGTGCCAGCAGGGCCTTGGGCGGTAACGGCTACACCTTC
CASRALGGNGYTF
>TRBJ1-1|-|TRBV10-3|-
TGTGCCATCAGTGAGCGGACAGCTGAAGCTTTCTTT
CAISERTAEAFF
>TRBJ2-2|-|TRBV30|-
TGTGCCTGGAAGGGAGTACAGGGAGGACCCGGGGAGCTGTTTTTT
CAWKGVQGGPGELFF
>TRBJ1-4|-|TRBV10-2|-
TGCGCCAGCAGTGACGTCGGGGCAACTAATGAAAAACTGTTTTTT
CASSDVGATNEKLFF
>TRBJ2-2|-|TRBV18|TRBD2
TGTGCCAGCTCAATAGCGGGAGGACCGGGGACCGGGGAGCTGTTTTTT
CASSIAGGPGTGELFF
>TRBJ1-5|-|TRBV6-6|-
TGTGCCAGCAGTTATGTCCAGGGACATCAGCCCCAGCATTTT
CASSYVQGHQPQHF
>TRBJ2-3|-|TRBV11-2|-
TGTGCCAGCAGCTTAGACAGGGGAACCACAGATACGCAGTATTTT
CASSLDRGTTDTQYF
>TRBJ1-1|-|TRBV10-3|-
TGTGCCATCAGTGAGGGCACTCTCGGAGGGATAAGCCCGAACACTGAAGCTTTCTTT
CAISEGTLGGISPNTEAFF
>TRBJ2-7|-|TRBV9|TRBD1
TGTGCCAGCAGCGTTGGAGACAGGGTTTCCGAGCAGTACTTC
CASSVGDRVSEQYF
>TRBJ1-2|once|TRBV7-8|-
TGTGCCAGCAGCACTAACAGGGTGAGGGATGGCTACACCTTC
CASSTNRVRDGYTF
>TRBJ2-1|-|TRBV7-9|-
TGTGCCAGCAGCTTAGATAGCGCCGAGCAGTTCTTC
CASSLDSAEQFF
>TRBJ1-1|-|TRBV5-4|TRBD1
TGTGCCAGCAGGACGACAGGGGAGAACACTGAAGCTTTCTTT
CASRTTGENTEAFF
>TRBJ2-2|-|TRBV27|-
TGTGCCAGCAGTGAGATCCGGGTCACCGGGGAGCTGTTTTTT
CASSEIRVTGELFF
>TRBJ1-1|-|TRBV28|-
TGTGCCATAGTCCGGGGTGGGATAGGGAACACTGAAGCTTTCTTT
CAIVRGGIGNTEAFF
>TRBJ1-2|-|TRBV15|-
TGTGCCACCAGCAGAGCATTTCGCAGGGGAGGTGGCTACACCTTC
CATSRAFRRGGGYTF
>TRBJ1-3|-|TRBV30|TRBD1
TGTGCCGGGGATATAGGGGACAGGGCCTTTTACTCTGGAAACACCATATATTTT
CAGDIGDRAFYSGNTIYF
>TRBJ2-4|-|TRBV4-1|TRBD2
TGCGCCAGCAGCCACCCCCCAAGCGGGGGGGCCGTTAGTGCCAAAAACATTCAGTACTTC
CASSHPPSGGAVSAKNIQYF
>TRBJ2-5|-|TRBV5-1|-
TGCGCCAGCAGCTATGGACTAGGACAGGAGACCCAGTACTTC
CASSYGLGQETQYF
>TRBJ2-1|-|TRBV27|TRBD2
TGTGCCAGCAGTTGGCAGCGGGGGAGGGATGAGCAGTTCTTC
CASSWQRGRDEQFF
>TRBJ1-4|once|TRBV7-9|-
TGTGCCAGCAGACAACAGGATAATGAAAAACTGTTTTTT
CASRQQDNEKLFF
>TRBJ1-1|few|TRBV29-1|TRBD1
TGCAGCTTTAGACAGGGGGCATCTGAAGCTTTCTTT
CSFRQGASEAFF
>TRBJ2-1|-|TRBV14|-
TGTGCCAGCACGCCTGTTAGGGCCAGTGAGCAGTTCTTC
CASTPVRASEQFF
>TRBJ2-2|-|TRBV30|TRBD2
TGTGCCTGGAGCCATGGGGAGGGAGGGCACACCGGGGAGCTGTTTTTT
CAWSHGEGGHTGELFF
>TRBJ2-5|-|TRBV27|-
TGTGCCAGCAGTTTAAGTATTGTTGGGACCCAGTACTTC
CASSLSIVGTQYF
>TRBJ2-4|-|TRBV9|TRBD1
TGTGCCAGCAGCGTCACAGGGGACAGCATTCAGTACTTC
CASSVTGDSIQYF
>TRBJ2-1|-|TRBV3-1/TRBV3-2|-
TGTGCCAGCAGCCAAAGGACACCGAGCTTTTACAATGAGCAGTTCTTC
CASSQRTPSFYNEQFF
>TRBJ2-1|-|TRBV7-3|TRBD2
TGTGCCAGCAGCTCCCGGGGACTAGCGGGGACGAACACCGGGCAGTTCTTC
CASSSRGLAGTNTGQFF
>TRBJ2-7|-|TRBV11-2|-
TGTGCCAGCAGCTTAGAGAAACAGGGTAGGGCCTCCTACGAGCAGTACTTC
CASSLEKQGRASYEQYF
>TRBJ1-3|-|TRBV10-3|-
TGTGCCATCAGTGCCCAGGGTGCCGTAAACACCATATATTTT
CAISAQGAVNTIYF
>TRBJ2-7|-|TRBV11-2|TRBD1
TGTGCCAGCAGCCGCCTCGGGACAGGCCGTACCTACGAGCAGTACTTC
CASSRLGTGRTYEQYF
>TRBJ2-5|-|TRBV7-3|-
TGTGCCAGCAGCTTAGGAACAGGGGGGGGCGTCCAAGAGACCCAGTACTTC
CASSLGTGGGVQETQYF
>TRBJ1-2|-|TRBV30|TRBD1
TGTGCCTGGAGTCGAGGGACAGGGGGCCATCGGGGCTACACCTTC
CAWSRGTGGHRGYTF
>TRBJ1-1|-|TRBV4-3|-
TGCGCCAGCAGCCAAGATCACGGACCCGTTGAAGCTTTCTTT
CASSQDHGPVEAFF
>TRBJ2-2|-|TRBV7-2|-
TGTGCCAGCAGCGGTCCAGGGTCCGGGGAGCTGTTTTTT
CASSGPGSGELFF
>TRBJ1-1|-|TRBV28|TRBD1
TGTGCCAGCAGACCCGACAGGGAGGGCATGAACACTGAAGCTTTCTTT
CASRPDREGMNTEAFF
>TRBJ2-2|few|TRBV6-6|-
TGTGCCAGCAGCCAACGCCGCGCCGGGGAGCTGTTTTTT
CASSQRRAGELFF
>TRBJ2-1|-|TRBV27|TRBD2
TGTGCCAGCAGTTTATGCGGGGTACTGAGGCGGGAGTGCTCCTACAATGAGCAGTTCTTC
CASSLCGVLRRECSYNEQFF
>TRBJ2-1|-|TRBV9|-
TGTGCCAGCAGCGTAGGCGGTCAGTGGAGCTCCTACAATGAGCAGTTCTTC
CASSVGGQWSSYNEQFF
>TRBJ1-1|-|TRBV19|-
TGTGCCAGTAATAGGGCGAACACTGAAGCTTTCTTT
CASNRANTEAFF